Listed below are T cell receptor beta chains from one sample, sequenced in a study of OX40 agonist ivuxolimab in advanced cancers. Clones were read by immunoSEQ multiplex PCR, and TCRdb kept only the in-frame ones, dropping some. The sample lists roughly 79,000 clones; 91% were seen once. Specimen: CD4+ or CD8+ T cells sorted from blood, collected in a trial of the OX40 agonist ivuxolimab. Receptors were obtained from an adult with an advanced solid tumor such as melanoma, head and neck, liver or kidney cancer. The CDR3 runs from the conserved cysteine through the conserved F or W. Fields, in order: CDR3 length, V gene, CDR3 protein.

len: 12
v_gene: TRBV18
CDR3aa: CASSPLANEQFF

len: 14
v_gene: TRBV6-1
CDR3aa: CASKGQVNTGELFF

len: 11
v_gene: TRBV20-1
CDR3aa: CSASRENIQYF

len: 15
v_gene: TRBV9
CDR3aa: CASSRAGGQTGELFF

len: 15
v_gene: TRBV7-2
CDR3aa: CASSPGTGSNYGYTF

len: 14
v_gene: TRBV28
CDR3aa: CASRPRGGSEKLFF

len: 12
v_gene: TRBV30
CDR3aa: CAWSDRETEAFF

len: 13
v_gene: TRBV28
CDR3aa: CATRQQAKNIQYF

len: 16
v_gene: TRBV7-2
CDR3aa: CASSLSTSGSRNEQFF

len: 15
v_gene: TRBV7-9
CDR3aa: CASSLGTGYTGELFF

len: 15
v_gene: TRBV5-4
CDR3aa: CASSLGGTTNEKLFF

len: 16
v_gene: TRBV28
CDR3aa: CASSSGTGSSYNEQFF

len: 15
v_gene: TRBV10-1
CDR3aa: CASSRTSGGVNEQFF

len: 14
v_gene: TRBV10-3
CDR3aa: CAINSRGTQETQYF

len: 17
v_gene: TRBV7-8
CDR3aa: CASSKQKQGINTGELFF

len: 17
v_gene: TRBV9
CDR3aa: CASSRSHLAGGVYEQYF

len: 14
v_gene: TRBV7-9
CDR3aa: CASSDGQGNTEAFF

len: 19
v_gene: TRBV10-3
CDR3aa: CAISEPPGQGHIGANVLTF

len: 15
v_gene: TRBV28
CDR3aa: CASTPGTASGNTIYF

len: 17
v_gene: TRBV5-8
CDR3aa: CASSPGLAGGNQETQYF

len: 13
v_gene: TRBV11-2
CDR3aa: CASSRDRVNEQFF

len: 15
v_gene: TRBV2
CDR3aa: CASSVGQGMADTQYF

len: 13
v_gene: TRBV27
CDR3aa: CASRPDGPYGYTF

len: 14
v_gene: TRBV11-2
CDR3aa: CASSFTSGRHEQYF

len: 13
v_gene: TRBV29-1
CDR3aa: CSVNRAMNTEAFF

len: 16
v_gene: TRBV6-1
CDR3aa: CASSEFWILEYQPQHF

len: 16
v_gene: TRBV7-2
CDR3aa: CASSSEGPPLVTEAFF

len: 15
v_gene: TRBV7-8
CDR3aa: CASSKRLAAYNEQFF

len: 15
v_gene: TRBV5-4
CDR3aa: CASTPSGLSTDTQYF

len: 12
v_gene: TRBV7-2
CDR3aa: CASSPYRDPGYF

len: 14
v_gene: TRBV5-8
CDR3aa: CASSLVGGTYEQYF

len: 13
v_gene: TRBV7-8
CDR3aa: CASSVGRTDTQYF

len: 15
v_gene: TRBV28
CDR3aa: CASRGQNRVHYEQYF

len: 16
v_gene: TRBV18
CDR3aa: CASSPRAASGIYEQYF

len: 15
v_gene: TRBV30
CDR3aa: CAWSVRVLDTGELFF

len: 15
v_gene: TRBV5-5
CDR3aa: CASSLDWGVQNIQYF

len: 14
v_gene: TRBV28
CDR3aa: CAIQDRAGDEKLFF

len: 14
v_gene: TRBV5-1
CDR3aa: CASSLAGTAGELFF

len: 14
v_gene: TRBV19
CDR3aa: CASSIAGAAQPQHF

len: 16
v_gene: TRBV4-1
CDR3aa: CASSQPHRDRGETQYF

len: 18
v_gene: TRBV1
CDR3aa: CTSSQGIDTGAGPNIQYF

len: 15
v_gene: TRBV7-9
CDR3aa: CASSRTFPVNSPLHF

len: 15
v_gene: TRBV6-5
CDR3aa: CASRIDRGGIYEQYF

len: 15
v_gene: TRBV9
CDR3aa: CASSGSGGSYNEQFF

len: 14
v_gene: TRBV5-5
CDR3aa: CASSLAAPADTQYF

len: 17
v_gene: TRBV5-1
CDR3aa: CASSSTSSSGHLGEQFF

len: 13
v_gene: TRBV19
CDR3aa: CASSAGRSTEAFF

len: 15
v_gene: TRBV18
CDR3aa: CASSREQASSYEQYF

len: 13
v_gene: TRBV2
CDR3aa: CASRGHSGTEAFF

len: 15
v_gene: TRBV18
CDR3aa: CASSPRTGNTGELFF

len: 15
v_gene: TRBV5-1
CDR3aa: CASSLVAGVGDTQYF

len: 14
v_gene: TRBV7-7
CDR3aa: CASSLAWGADTQYF

len: 16
v_gene: TRBV11-2
CDR3aa: CASSLRGTGGQDTQYF

len: 13
v_gene: TRBV30
CDR3aa: CAWSVTGTGELFF

len: 15
v_gene: TRBV9
CDR3aa: CASSVEGSSGNTIYF

len: 15
v_gene: TRBV11-2
CDR3aa: CASSLGSRMGNEQFF

len: 14
v_gene: TRBV7-9
CDR3aa: CASSFFRETYEQYF

len: 14
v_gene: TRBV2
CDR3aa: CASSLDRRGGEAFF

len: 13
v_gene: TRBV18
CDR3aa: CASSRQNTGELFF